What follows is one T cell receptor beta chain and its context. The antigen is undetermined. The assay was immunoSEQ multiplex PCR, and TCRdb's table has in-frame clones only and misses some. The repertoire has approximately 32,000 clones, over 75% of them found once; the top ten carry less than 5%. Trimming took off 2 bases at V and 9 bases at J, with 11 bases between the two ends. Looked up from germline, CDR1 is MNHEY and CDR2 is SVGAGI. The CDR3 is made up of 14 amino acids. The data stem from a study of chemoradiotherapy in HPV16-positive cancers. General study findings and limits: Candidate HPV-specific clones and E7-related TCR motifs grew in tumor during treatment.

The chain combines TRBV6-5 with TRBJ1-6; D call uncertain. This sequence was found in a human donor with HPV-associated anogenital cancer. Material: blood, obtained from a patient who underwent chemoradiotherapy. The CDR3 DNA follows: TGTGCCAGCAGTTACCCGGGCCCGGGTTCACCCCTCCACTTT. Translation gives CASSYPGPGSPLHF.